This entry lists 5 T cell receptor beta chains sequenced from one sample in a study of cytomegalovirus exposure and HLA in healthy donors. Primers for the PCR totalled 60 Vbeta and 13 Jbeta. TCRdb keeps only in-frame clones here, not all; method: immunoSEQ multiplex PCR. The table lists fewer than 150,000 clones, around 75% of them singletons, with 1.5% to 2% in the top ten. Sequencing used PBMCs. The source is a woman aged 25 to 39 in good health and CMV-seronegative.

This clone has only a few counts. The chain couples TRBV30 to TRBJ1-3; D may be TRBD1 (5 bases). Germline V lookup: CDR1 GTSNPN, CDR2 SVGIG (reference sequence). This CDR3 is built from 12 residues. V lost 5 bases to trimming and J lost 4 bases, with 9 bases between them. The CDR3: CAWGTRGNTIYF. The DNA for the CDR3 is TGTGCCTGGGGGACTCGGGGAAACACCATATATTTT. The full variable domain, completed using reference TRBV30 and TRBJ1-3, is SQTIHQWPATLVQPVGSPLSLECTVEGTSNPNLYWYRQAAGRGLQLLFYSVGIGQISSEVPQNLSASRPQDRQFILSSKKLLLSDSGFYLCAWGTRGNTIYFGEGSWLTVV.

Here the CDR3 reads CASRPGQLNQPQHF. Here the CDR3 DNA reads TGTGCCAGTAGACCAGGACAGCTCAATCAGCCCCAGCATTTT. This rearrangement joins TRBV19 to TRBJ1-5, with a weak D call TRBD1 (6 bases). The length of the CDR3 is 14 residues. Trimming cost V 6 bases and J 3 bases, with 12 bases left between them. Germline CDR1 LNHDA, CDR2 SQIVND (reference sequence).

J is TRBJ2-3 and V is TRBV7-9; 8 bases are a match to TRBD2. Germline CDR1 reads SEHNR; CDR2 reads FQNEAQ (reference sequence). This CDR3 has 17 amino acids. The CDR3 DNA sequence: TGTGTTCCCGGGGGCAGCCCGAGCGGGAGTGAAGCAGATACGCAGTATTTT. Protein: CVPGGSPSGSEADTQYF.

The gene calls are TRBV6-1 and TRBJ2-3; 14 bases map to TRBD2. Germline V lookup: CDR1 MNHNS, CDR2 SASEGT. V was pared by 8 bases and J by 6 bases, with 7 bases of the junction left unmatched. This CDR3 is 15 amino acids long. The CDR3 reads CASSGLAGGGDTQYF. For the CDR3, the DNA is TGTGCCAGCTCCGGACTAGCGGGGGGTGGGGATACGCAGTATTTT.

The table lists this clone with a count of one. V and J are TRBV7-9 and TRBJ2-7; D may be TRBD2 (5 bases). CDR3 length: 13 amino acids. Trimming took off 4 bases at V and 3 bases at J, with 10 bases between the two ends. In germline, CDR1 is SEHNR, CDR2 FQNEAQ (reference sequence). The CDR3 here is CASSSGLIYEQYF. The CDR3 DNA is TGTGCCAGCAGCTCCGGACTGATCTACGAGCAGTACTTC. Complete variable domain (other parts from reference TRBV7-9 and TRBJ2-7): DTGVSQNPRHKITKRGQNVTFRCDPISEHNRLYWYRQTLGQGPEFLTYFQNEAQLEKSRLLSDRFSAERPKGSFSTLEIQRTEQGDSAMYLCASSSGLIYEQYFGPGTRLTVT.